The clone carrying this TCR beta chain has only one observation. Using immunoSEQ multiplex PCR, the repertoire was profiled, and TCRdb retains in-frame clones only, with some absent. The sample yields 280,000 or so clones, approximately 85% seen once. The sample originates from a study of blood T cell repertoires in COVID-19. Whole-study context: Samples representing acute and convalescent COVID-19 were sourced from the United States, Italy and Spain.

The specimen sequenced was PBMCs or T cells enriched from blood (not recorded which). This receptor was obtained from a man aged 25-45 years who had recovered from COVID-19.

CDR3 sequence (DNA): TGTGCCAGCACCGCCGGGTCACATCCGTACTCCTACAATGAGCAGTTCTTC. Translation: CASTAGSHPYSYNEQFF. The rearrangement links TRBV27 to TRBJ2-1; no reliable D call. CDR3 length: 17 amino acids. The germline V and J ends were trimmed by 7 bases and 0 bases, with 19 bases remaining between them. Germline CDR1 reads MNHEY; CDR2 reads SMNVEV (reference sequence).